This TCR beta chain was captured in a study of T cell responses to AZD1222 COVID-19 vaccine. Assay: immunoSEQ multiplex PCR; the TCRdb copy retains only in-frame clones and omits some. This table has about 92,000 clones, about nine tenths appearing once. This clone is a singleton in its sample. V lost 7 bases, J lost 7 bases, and 10 bases lay in between. CDR1 MRHNA and CDR2 SNTAGT come from the germline V gene. This CDR3 is built from 11 residues. The receptor was isolated from an adult in good health. The genes are TRBV6-4 and TRBJ1-2; weak D call: TRBD1 (6 bases). Sequenced material: peripheral blood, taken on day 0 of AZD1222 vaccination. CDR3 coding DNA: TGTGCCAGCACACAGGGATGTGGCTACACCTTC. The encoded protein is CASTQGCGYTF.